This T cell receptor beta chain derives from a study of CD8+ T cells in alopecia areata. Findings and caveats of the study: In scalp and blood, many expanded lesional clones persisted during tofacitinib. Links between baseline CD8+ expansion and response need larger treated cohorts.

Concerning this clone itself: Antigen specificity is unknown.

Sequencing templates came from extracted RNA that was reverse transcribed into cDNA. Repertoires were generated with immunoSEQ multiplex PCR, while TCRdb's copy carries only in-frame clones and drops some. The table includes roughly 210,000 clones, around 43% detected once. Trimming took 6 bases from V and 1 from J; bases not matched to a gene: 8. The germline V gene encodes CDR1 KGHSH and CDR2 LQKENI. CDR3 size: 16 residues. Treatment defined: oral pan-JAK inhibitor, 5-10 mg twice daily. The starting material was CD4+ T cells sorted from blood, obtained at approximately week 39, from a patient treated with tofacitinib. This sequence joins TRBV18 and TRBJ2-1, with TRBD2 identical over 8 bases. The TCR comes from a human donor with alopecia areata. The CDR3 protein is CASSRTLAGSYNEQFF. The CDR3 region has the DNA TGTGCCAGCTCGCGAACCTTAGCGGGATCCTACAATGAGCAGTTCTTC.